One sample yielded the 13 T cell receptor beta chains listed below, sequenced in a study of patients and donors after allogeneic stem cell transplantation. MiXCR was run by TCRdb on the RT-PCR reads, yielding one entry per CDR3 protein. Found here are about 960,000 distinct CDR3 sequences, roughly 17% of them singletons; the top ten hold roughly 6.4%. The specimen was blood, either unsorted or a sorted T cell fraction (not recorded which). The receptors shown here come from a human donor who was either an allogeneic HSCT recipient or a stem cell or donor lymphocyte infusion donor (not recorded which). It is not recorded whose cells these are; they may come from a transplant donor.

This clonotype was detected a few times. The chain has TRBV29-1 and TRBJ2-5; D gene unclear. The ends were cut back, 3 bases at V and 3 bases at J, with 8 bases in the middle. The CDR3 covers 12 residues. The germline gives CDR1 SQVTM, CDR2 ANQGSEA. In DNA, the CDR3 is TGCAGCGTTGATATTTGGGAAGAGACCCAGTACTTC. Amino acids: CSVDIWEETQYF.

This clonotype was recorded a few times. This chain connects TRBV4-3 to TRBJ1-1; D is ambiguous. Germline CDR1 reads LGHNA; CDR2 reads YSLEER. The V end lost 0 bases, the J end lost 5 bases, and 13 bases lay between the germline ends. CDR3 size: 15 residues. The chain's CDR3 is CASSQERVMGTEAFF. In nucleotides, the CDR3 is TGCGCCAGCAGCCAAGAAAGGGTCATGGGTACTGAAGCTTTCTTT.

This clonotype came up a few times. The rearrangement links TRBV7-2 to TRBJ1-5, with 11 positions matching TRBD1. The CDR3 runs to 17 residues. V lost 5 bases, J lost 6 bases, and 12 bases stayed unmatched. Germline V gene data show CDR1 as SGHTA and CDR2 as FQGNSA. This CDR3 is CASSLGGTGGRGQPQHF. In DNA form, the CDR3 reads TGTGCCAGCAGCCTAGGAGGGACAGGGGGACGTGGTCAGCCCCAGCATTTT.

In its sample, this clonotype was seen a few times. The chain employs TRBV20-1 and TRBJ1-2; D not resolved. The CDR3 contains 15 residues. CDR1 is DFQATT, CDR2 SNEGSKA, per germline (reference sequence). With 3 bases removed from V and 0 bases from J, the gap between germline ends came to 14 bases. CDR3 bases: TGCAGTGCTAGGGGGAATGGGTTTTCTAACTATGGCTACACCTTC. As protein: CSARGNGFSNYGYTF.

V is TRBV12-3 or TRBV12-4 and J is TRBJ1-5, with D possibly being TRBD1 (5 bases). This CDR3 is 14 amino acids long. V lost 6 bases, J lost 5 bases, and 14 bases lay in between. CDR3 nucleotide sequence: TGTGCCAGCAGATCCGGGACCCATTATCAGCCCCAGCATTTT. It yields the protein CASRSGTHYQPQHF.

This clonotype was seen a few times. The rearrangement uses TRBV11-2 and TRBJ2-3, with a tentative D call TRBD1 (5 bases). The germline V gene encodes CDR1 SGHAT and CDR2 FQNNGV. This CDR3 contains 17 residues. V lost 2 bases and J 0 bases, leaving 15 bases between the germline ends. CDR3 in DNA: TGTGCCAGCAGCTTATCCCCCAGGGCGTCGAGCACAGATACGCAGTATTTT. It encodes CASSLSPRASSTDTQYF.

This clonotype has a handful of counts. The chain is built from TRBV15 and TRBJ1-4; perhaps TRBD1 as D (5 bases). V was cut by 3 bases and J by 8 bases, with 13 bases left in between. Germline V CDR1 and CDR2: LNHNV, YYDKDF (reference sequence). The CDR3 spans 14 residues. CDR3 protein: CATSSRDQEEKLFF. In DNA form, the CDR3 reads TGTGCCACCAGCAGCCGGGACCAGGAAGAAAAACTGTTTTTT.

The chain is built from TRBV10-3 and TRBJ1-1; D is unclear. CDR3 size: 14 residues. V was trimmed by 0 bases and J by 2 bases, leaving 7 bases between them. Per germline, CDR1 ENHRY and CDR2 SYGVKD. The CDR3 DNA reads TGTGCCATCAGTGAGTCTCTCAGTAACACTGAAGCTTTCTTT. Residues: CAISESLSNTEAFF.

A few counts support this clonotype. The chain links TRBV4-1 to TRBJ2-2; TRBD1 might be the D (5 bases). Germline V gene lookup returns CDR1 MGHRA and CDR2 YSYEKL. The CDR3 runs to 17 residues. With 3 bases removed from V and 0 bases from J, the gap between germline ends came to 14 bases. This CDR3 is CASSHPKRGTNTGELFF. CDR3 bases: TGCGCCAGCAGCCACCCCAAAAGGGGCACGAACACCGGGGAGCTGTTTTTT.

The J gene is TRBJ1-1, the V gene TRBV6-2 or TRBV6-3; D is uncertain. This CDR3 comprises 12 residues. Germline CDR1 reads MNHEY; CDR2 reads SVGEGT. Trimming cost V 7 bases and J 5 bases, with 11 bases left between them. The DNA of the CDR3 is TGTGCCAGCACTACCCGGGCTACTGAAGCTTTCTTT. Its protein is CASTTRATEAFF.

V gene TRBV7-2 combines with J gene TRBJ1-4; 7 bases fit TRBD1. The V and J ends lost 2 bases and 2 bases, in that order; junction bases with no gene match: 8. The CDR3 loop spans 17 amino acids. CDR1 is SGHTA and CDR2 is FQGNSA in the germline V gene. The CDR3 nucleotides are TGTGCCAGCAGCTTAAACAGGGGAGGGCTCACTAATGAAAAACTGTTTTTT. Residues: CASSLNRGGLTNEKLFF.

The chain uses TRBV7-2 and TRBJ1-2, with a weak D call TRBD1 (5 bases). Trimming removed 4 bases from V and 3 bases from J, with 12 bases in between. The germline gives CDR1 SGHTA, CDR2 FQGNSA. CDR3 length: 14 residues. CDR3 bases: TGTGCCAGCAGCTACCAAAAGGGGCACTATGGCTACACCTTC. This translates into CASSYQKGHYGYTF. The full variable domain, in which reference TRBV7-2 and TRBJ1-2 provide the parts outside the CDR3, is GAGVSQSPSNKVTEKGKDVELRCDPISGHTALYWYRQSLGQGLEFLIYFQGNSAPDKSGLPSDRFSAERTGGSVSTLTIQRTQQEDSAVYLCASSYQKGHYGYTFGSGTRLTVV.

This clonotype was picked up a small number of times. This chain uses TRBV11-2 with TRBJ1-5, with 7 bases lining up with TRBD1. Losses at the gene ends were 4 bases for V and 0 bases for J; bases not matched to a gene: 12. The CDR3 is 18 amino acids. In germline, CDR1 is SGHAT, CDR2 FQNNGV. The DNA of the CDR3 is TGTGCCAGCAGCTCATCCGGGACAGCACACTTTAGCAATCAGCCCCAGCATTTT. As protein: CASSSSGTAHFSNQPQHF.